This T cell receptor beta chain was retrieved from a study of T-cell reconstitution after alpha-beta-depleted transplantation in children. This clonotype was found a few times. The antigen is undetermined. V was trimmed by 6 bases and J by 5 bases, leaving 12 bases between them. This CDR3 has 12 amino acids. Germline CDR1 SQVTM, CDR2 ANQGSEA. Study-wide results and limits: Approximately two months post-transplant, alpha-beta T cells reportedly originated from several hundred expanded graft clones.

Preparation of the TCRbeta library was carried out with unique molecular identifiers. TCRdb analysed the PCR reads with MiXCR anew, one entry per CDR3 protein. The top ten clones hold around a third of a sample with a few hundred thousand distinct CDR3 sequences, over 20% of them seen once. This sample comprised PBMCs, obtained before TCRalphabeta/CD19-depleted stem cell transplant. The clonotype was recovered from a boy younger than two with Wiskott-Aldrich syndrome, due to receive a stem cell transplant. The chain couples TRBV29-1 to TRBJ2-3, with D perhaps matching TRBD1 (6 bases). The CDR3 region is CSVARGGDTQYF. As DNA, the CDR3 is TGCAGCGTGGCGAGAGGGGGAGATACGCAGTATTTT.